This T cell receptor beta chain was sequenced during a study of cytomegalovirus exposure and HLA in healthy donors. Comment on this clone: What it recognizes is unknown.

PCR involved 60 Vbeta and 13 Jbeta primers. Using immunoSEQ multiplex PCR, the repertoire was profiled, and TCRdb retains in-frame clones only, with some absent. The sample includes 100,000 to 150,000 clones, around three quarters of them seen just once. J gave up 5 bases and V 5 bases, and 9 bases lay outside the gene matches. CDR1 SEHNR and CDR2 FQNEAQ come from the germline V gene (reference sequence). The CDR3 runs 16 residues. Study-level findings and limits: Common viral pathogens were later found to be apparently linked to several of the most significant clusters. Earlier analysis found most TCR beta V segments productive about 90% or about 30% of the time.

The genes are TRBV7-9 and TRBJ2-7; the match to TRBD2 covers 13 bases. The sequence was obtained from a male donor in good health and CMV-seropositive. Sequencing was performed on PBMCs. The CDR3 nucleotides read TGTGCCAGCAGCACGAGACTAGCGGGAGGCGGACACGAGCAGTACTTC. Amino acids: CASSTRLAGGGHEQYF.